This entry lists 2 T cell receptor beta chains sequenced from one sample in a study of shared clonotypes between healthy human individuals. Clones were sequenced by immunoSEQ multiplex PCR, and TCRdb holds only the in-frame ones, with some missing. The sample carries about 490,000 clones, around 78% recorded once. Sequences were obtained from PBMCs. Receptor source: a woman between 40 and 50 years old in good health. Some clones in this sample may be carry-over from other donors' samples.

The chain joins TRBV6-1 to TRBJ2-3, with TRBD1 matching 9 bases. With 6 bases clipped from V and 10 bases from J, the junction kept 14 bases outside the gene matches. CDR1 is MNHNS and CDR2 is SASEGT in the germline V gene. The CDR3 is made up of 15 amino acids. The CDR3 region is CASRIRQGGQGAQYF. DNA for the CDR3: TGTGCCAGCAGGATTAGACAGGGGGGTCAGGGGGCGCAGTATTTT.

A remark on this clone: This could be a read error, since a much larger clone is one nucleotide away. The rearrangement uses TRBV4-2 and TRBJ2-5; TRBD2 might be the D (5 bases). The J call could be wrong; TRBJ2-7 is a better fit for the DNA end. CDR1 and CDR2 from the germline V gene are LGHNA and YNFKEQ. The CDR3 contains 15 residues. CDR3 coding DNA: TGTGCCAGCAGCCAAGAGGAGGAGCCCCCCTACGAGCAGTACTTC. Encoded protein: CASSQEEEPPYEQYF.